The 32 T cell receptor beta chains in this list originate from one sample, sequenced in a study of T cells after posttransplantation cyclophosphamide. Here immunoSEQ multiplex PCR was the method, and the copy in TCRdb shows in-frame clones only, minus some. Listed for the sample are approximately 39,000 clones, none seen a single time. Sequencing used PBMCs. The receptors derive from a man in his fifties or sixties in good health, CMV-negative, and a related stem cell transplant donor.

The J gene is TRBJ2-1, the V gene TRBV19; D possibly corresponds to TRBD2 (6 bases). V was pared by 6 bases and J by 0 bases, with 12 bases between. This CDR3 is 15 amino acids long. Germline-derived CDR1 and CDR2 are LNHDA and SQIVND (reference sequence). CDR3 loop: CASREGHGSYNEQFF. CDR3 in DNA: TGTGCCAGTAGGGAGGGGCACGGCTCCTACAATGAGCAGTTCTTC. The variable domain in full, with the rest retrieved from reference TRBV19 and TRBJ2-1, is DGGITQSPKYLFRKEGQNVTLSCEQNLNHDAMYWYRQDPGQGLRLIYYSQIVNDFQKGDIAEGYSVSREKKESFPLTVTSAQKNPTAFYLCASREGHGSYNEQFFGPGTRLTVL.

V usage is TRBV7-8 and J usage is TRBJ2-5, with 7 bases identical to TRBD1. The J call may be wrong; the DNA end is better matched by TRBJ2-7. Looked up from germline, CDR1 is SGHVS and CDR2 is FQNEAQ. The CDR3 loop spans 14 amino acids. The CDR3 DNA reads TGTGCCAGCAGCATATGGACAGGAGCCTACGAGCAGTACTTC. This gives the protein CASSIWTGAYEQYF.

This clone was seen many times. CDR3 residues: CASSDSAESTDTQYF. The DNA for the CDR3 is TGTGCCAGCAGTGACTCTGCGGAAAGCACAGATACGCAGTATTTT. The chain carries TRBV6-4 and TRBJ2-3; D gene uncertain. The CDR3 has 15 amino acids. Trimming took off 0 bases at V and 0 bases at J, with 7 bases between the two ends. Germline-derived CDR1 and CDR2 are MRHNA and SNTAGT.

This clone was observed at least ten times. CDR3 region: CASSEQGGFYSSNQPQHF. CDR3 nucleotides: TGTGCCAGCAGTGAACAGGGGGGTTTCTACTCTAGCAATCAGCCCCAGCATTTT. The chain joins TRBV6-1 to TRBJ1-5, with TRBD1 matching over 7 bases. J was trimmed by 0 bases and V by 2 bases; bases with no gene match: 10. CDR1 MNHNS and CDR2 SASEGT come from the germline V gene. CDR3 size: 18 residues.

At least ten counts were recorded for this clone. The rearrangement links TRBV9 to TRBJ1-3; unclear D gene. V was cut by 3 bases and J by 4 bases, with 8 bases left in between. The CDR3 totals 13 residues. CDR1 is SGDLS and CDR2 is YYNGEE in the germline V gene. The CDR3 spells CASSAQTGNTIYF. Written as DNA, the CDR3 is TGTGCCAGCAGCGCCCAGACAGGAAACACCATATATTTT.

This clone occurred many times. The rearrangement links TRBV19 to TRBJ1-2, with D possibly being TRBD1 (5 bases). This CDR3 region has 14 residues. The V gene lost 7 bases and the J gene lost 3 bases, with 15 bases spanning the gap. Germline values: CDR1 LNHDA, CDR2 SQIVND (reference sequence). CDR3 in amino acids: CASTPGGDDYGYTF. The CDR3 nucleotides read TGTGCCAGTACCCCCGGGGGGGATGACTATGGCTACACCTTC.

This clone has at least ten counts. The chain couples TRBV15 to TRBJ2-6; D remains unclear. Germline V gene data show CDR1 as LNHNV and CDR2 as YYDKDF (reference sequence). The V end lost 7 bases, the J end lost 2 bases, and 6 bases lay between the germline ends. The CDR3 consists of 13 residues. CDR3 DNA sequence: TGTGCCACCAAATGGCCTGGGGCCAACGTCCTGACTTTC. This translates into CATKWPGANVLTF.

This clone has a count of ten or more. The chain carries TRBV5-1 and TRBJ2-7, with D possibly being TRBD2 (5 bases). The V gene lost 4 bases and the J gene lost 2 bases, with 25 bases spanning the gap. Germline V CDR1 and CDR2: SGHRS, YFSETQ. The CDR3 runs to 18 residues. In DNA form, the CDR3 reads TGCGCCAGCAGCCGTACCGCGCTAGCCTCTGGGGTAACCTACGAGCAGTACTTC. It translates to CASSRTALASGVTYEQYF.

This clone was observed at least ten times. This chain connects TRBV2 to TRBJ1-3, with D tentatively TRBD1 (5 bases). Trimming took off 5 bases at V and 0 bases at J, with 14 bases between the two ends. The CDR3 spans 16 residues. Germline CDR1 reads SNHLY; CDR2 reads FYNNEI. The DNA for the CDR3 is TGTGCCAGCAGTTCTGACAGCCTGGACTCTGGAAACACCATATATTTT. Translated: CASSSDSLDSGNTIYF. Filled out from reference TRBV2 and TRBJ1-3, the complete variable domain reads EPEVTQTPSHQVTQMGQEVILRCVPISNHLYFYWYRQILGQKVEFLVSFYNNEISEKSEIFDDQFSVERPDGSNFTLKIRSTKLEDSAMYFCASSSDSLDSGNTIYFGEGSWLTVV.

This clone was detected ten times or more. CDR3 bases: TGTGCCAGCAGTCCCGATCCTAGGATCGGAGGAGGCTACACCTTC. Residues: CASSPDPRIGGGYTF. The J gene is TRBJ1-2, the V gene TRBV27; no reliable D call. The ends were cut back, 5 bases at V and 8 bases at J, with 21 bases in the middle. This CDR3 is 15 amino acids long. The germline V gene encodes CDR1 MNHEY and CDR2 SMNVEV (reference sequence).

Many counts were recorded for this clone. This chain joins TRBV10-3 and TRBJ1-5; perhaps TRBD1 as D (6 bases). The CDR3 contains 14 residues. Trimming removed 4 bases at V and 0 bases at J, with 7 bases between. Germline V CDR1 and CDR2: ENHRY, SYGVKD. As DNA, the CDR3 is TGTGCCATCAGTGGACAGGATAGCAATCAGCCCCAGCATTTT. Translating it yields CAISGQDSNQPQHF.

This chain links TRBV4-2 with TRBJ2-1; the match to TRBD2 covers 10 bases. The CDR3 is 18 residues long. The germline V gene has CDR1 LGHNA and CDR2 YNFKEQ. J lost 4 bases, V lost 0 bases, and 9 bases had no gene match. This chain's CDR3 is CASSQELAGSGGYNEQFF. The CDR3 nucleotides are TGTGCCAGCAGCCAAGAACTAGCGGGATCCGGGGGGTACAATGAGCAGTTCTTC.

This clone was seen ten or more times. The V and J genes are TRBV12-5 and TRBJ1-2; 7 nucleotides align to TRBD1. This CDR3 spans 14 amino acids. Germline CDR1 LGHNT, CDR2 FRNRAP. V dropped 1 base and J dropped 5; count of bases not matched to a gene: 4. CDR3 coding DNA: TGTGCTAGTGGTTTGGCTCCAGGGGGGTATGGCTACACCTTC. Protein product: CASGLAPGGYGYTF.

This clone was counted many times. The chain has TRBV5-6 and TRBJ1-1; D remains ambiguous. Trimming took 0 bases from V and 5 from J, leaving 11 bases between them. Germline V gene lookup returns CDR1 SGHDT and CDR2 YYEEEE. The CDR3 is 14 amino acids. CDR3 sequence: CASSLVATITEAFF. The CDR3 DNA sequence: TGTGCCAGCAGCTTGGTAGCAACCATTACTGAAGCTTTCTTT.

V is TRBV2 and J is TRBJ2-1; 9 bases align to TRBD2. Germline lookup yields CDR1 SNHLY and CDR2 FYNNEI. V lost 11 bases, J lost 4 bases, and 9 bases stayed unmatched. This CDR3 has 14 residues. The DNA for the CDR3 is TGTGCCGGGGCCGGACTAGCGATATACAATGAGCAGTTCTTC. Protein product: CAGAGLAIYNEQFF.

This clone has a count of ten or more. In the same sample, other DNA sequences code for this CDR3. This chain connects TRBV5-4 to TRBJ2-7; a possible D gene is TRBD2 (6 bases). The germline gives CDR1 SGHNT, CDR2 YYREEE (reference sequence). V lost 3 bases and J lost 0, with 13 bases in between. The CDR3 runs 15 residues. The CDR3 loop reads CASSWGGTSSYEQYF. CDR3 nucleotides: TGTGCCAGCAGCTGGGGCGGGACCTCCTCCTACGAGCAGTACTTC.

This clone showed up many times. The chain carries TRBV5-1 and TRBJ2-2; TRBD1 matches 10 bases. This CDR3 comprises 17 residues. Germline V gene lookup returns CDR1 SGHRS and CDR2 YFSETQ. J was trimmed by 2 bases and V by 6 bases; bases with no gene match: 10. CDR3 DNA: TGCGCCAGCATCCCGGGACAGGGGTCCCTCAACACCGGGGAGCTGTTTTTT. This sequence encodes CASIPGQGSLNTGELFF.

This clone was seen ten or more times. V and J are TRBV10-1 and TRBJ1-5; D might be TRBD1 (5 bases). Looked up from germline, CDR1 is WNHNN and CDR2 is SYGVQD (reference sequence). V was pared by 0 bases and J by 7 bases, with 10 bases between. This CDR3 spans 14 amino acids. CDR3 protein: CASSESGGGQPQHF. CDR3 DNA sequence: TGCGCCAGCAGTGAGTCCGGGGGAGGCCAGCCCCAGCATTTT.

The J gene is TRBJ2-5, the V gene TRBV25-1, with 12 bases identical to TRBD2. This CDR3 region has 17 residues. Per the germline V gene, CDR1 is MGHDK and CDR2 is SYGVNS. Losses at the gene ends were 0 bases for V and 2 bases for J; bases not matched to a gene: 4. The CDR3 DNA is TGTGCCAGCAGTGAATACGGACTAGCGGGACCACAAGAGACCCAGTACTTC. It encodes CASSEYGLAGPQETQYF.

There are many counts of this clone. The V call is TRBV7-9, the J call TRBJ1-2, with 7 bases matching TRBD1. There are 14 residues in the CDR3. V was clipped by 4 bases and J by 2 bases; unmatched bases: 4. The germline V gene encodes CDR1 SEHNR and CDR2 FQNEAQ (reference sequence). CDR3 protein: CASSSGQENYGYTF. DNA of the CDR3: TGTGCCAGCAGCTCCGGACAGGAGAACTATGGCTACACCTTC.

This clone was seen repeatedly, ten times or more. The chain combines TRBV13 with TRBJ2-3; tentatively, D is TRBD2 (6 bases). The CDR3 contains 16 residues. Per the germline V gene, CDR1 is PRHDT and CDR2 is FYEKMQ (reference sequence). The V end lost 1 base, the J end lost 2 bases, and 13 bases lay between the germline ends. CDR3 amino acids: CASSLVRGSATDTQYF. As DNA, the CDR3 is TGTGCCAGCAGCTTAGTACGGGGGTCGGCCACAGATACGCAGTATTTT.

Comments on this clone: A much larger clone differs by one base, so this may be a read error. The J gene is TRBJ1-1, the V gene TRBV4-3, with TRBD1 as a possible D gene (6 bases). Germline values: CDR1 LGHNA, CDR2 YSLEER. The CDR3 has 15 amino acids. The germline V and J ends were trimmed by 1 base and 4 bases, with 13 bases remaining between them. CDR3 amino acids: CASSQGREGGTEAFF. DNA of the CDR3: TGCGCCAGCAGCCAAGGTCGAGAAGGGGGCACTGAAGCTTTCTTT.

This clone was observed at least ten times. The chain carries TRBV19 and TRBJ2-7, with 7 bases identical to TRBD1. This CDR3 spans 14 amino acids. Trimming at V came to 1 base and at J to 3 bases, leaving 3 bases not matched to a gene. The V gene's germline CDR1 is LNHDA and CDR2 SQIVND (reference sequence). CDR3 in amino acids: CASSIAGQHYEQYF. Here the CDR3 DNA reads TGTGCCAGTAGTATAGCGGGACAGCACTACGAGCAGTACTTC.

This clone has just a few counts. The CDR3 sequence is CASSSIERGYTF. The CDR3 nucleotides read TGTGCCAGCAGTTCAATTGAGAGGGGCTACACCTTC. The chain uses TRBV28 and TRBJ1-2; D gene ambiguous. The germline V and J ends were trimmed by 4 bases and 8 bases, with 11 bases remaining between them. The length of the CDR3 is 12 residues. CDR1 and CDR2 (germline): MDHEN, SYDVKM.

The CDR3 DNA sequence: TGTGCCAGCTCACCCCAGCAGGGCACCGGGGAGCTGTTTTTT. Its translation is CASSPQQGTGELFF. V is TRBV18 and J is TRBJ2-2, with D perhaps TRBD1 (5 bases). The germline CDR1 and CDR2 sequences are KGHSH and LQKENI. V lost 3 bases to trimming and J lost 4 bases, with 9 bases between them. The CDR3 is 14 residues long.

This clone appeared a few times. The V and J genes are TRBV28 and TRBJ2-1, with 11 bases identical to TRBD1. This CDR3 comprises 15 residues. CDR1 and CDR2 from the germline V gene are MDHEN and SYDVKM. Unmatched junction bases numbered 5, after V lost 3 bases and J lost 7 bases. The CDR3 DNA follows: TGTGCCAGCAGTTTCCTAGGACAGGGGGCAAATGAGCAGTTCTTC. Translating it yields CASSFLGQGANEQFF.

This clone was observed a handful of times. A much larger clone lies one base from this, so it may be a read error. The CDR3 here is CASSKGGSKGTEAFF. The CDR3 DNA follows: TGTGCCAGCAGCAAAGGCGGGAGCAAGGGCACTGAAGCTTTCTTT. This chain connects TRBV21-1 to TRBJ1-1. TRBV21-1 is a recognized pseudogene. The CDR3 extends over 15 amino acids.

This clone was observed at least ten times. The chain has TRBV27 and TRBJ2-7, with TRBD2 matching over 11 bases. Germline CDR1 and CDR2: MNHEY and SMNVEV (reference sequence). V was clipped by 6 bases and J by 1 base; unmatched bases: 5. The length of the CDR3 is 15 residues. CDR3 loop: CASSRLAGPSYEQYF. The CDR3 region has the DNA TGTGCCAGCAGCCGACTAGCGGGGCCTTCCTACGAGCAGTACTTC.

There are many counts of this clone. The genes are TRBV13 and TRBJ1-4; TRBD1 might be the D (6 bases). Per germline, CDR1 PRHDT and CDR2 FYEKMQ (reference sequence). The V end lost 5 bases, the J end lost 7 bases, and 14 bases lay between the germline ends. The CDR3 runs to 14 residues. The CDR3 nucleotides are TGTGCCAGCAGCCTTATGACAGGCCCTGAAAAACTGTTTTTT. Translation: CASSLMTGPEKLFF.

This clone was seen repeatedly, ten times or more. The chain couples TRBV2 to TRBJ1-1; D is perhaps TRBD1 (5 bases). The germline V and J ends were trimmed by 5 bases and 2 bases, with 15 bases remaining between them. The germline gives CDR1 SNHLY, CDR2 FYNNEI. CDR3 length: 15 residues. CDR3 protein: CASSLGALENTEAFF. Here the CDR3 DNA reads TGTGCCAGCAGTCTAGGGGCCCTGGAAAACACTGAAGCTTTCTTT.

This clone has ten or more counts. The gene calls are TRBV10-3 and TRBJ2-7; D uncertain. Trimming took 2 bases from V and 2 from J, leaving 10 bases between them. The CDR3 totals 14 residues. Germline V lookup: CDR1 ENHRY, CDR2 SYGVKD. The CDR3 bases are TGTGCCATCAGTGAGCCCGCAGGCCCCTACGAGCAGTACTTC. It translates to CAISEPAGPYEQYF.

Ten or more counts support this clone. V gene TRBV7-9 combines with J gene TRBJ2-7; D might be TRBD2 (5 bases). This CDR3 comprises 13 residues. The germline V gene encodes CDR1 SEHNR and CDR2 FQNEAQ (reference sequence). V was cut by 4 bases and J by 2 bases, with 9 bases left in between. Here the CDR3 reads CASSSDLTYEQYF. The CDR3 bases are TGTGCCAGCAGCTCGGACTTGACCTACGAGCAGTACTTC.